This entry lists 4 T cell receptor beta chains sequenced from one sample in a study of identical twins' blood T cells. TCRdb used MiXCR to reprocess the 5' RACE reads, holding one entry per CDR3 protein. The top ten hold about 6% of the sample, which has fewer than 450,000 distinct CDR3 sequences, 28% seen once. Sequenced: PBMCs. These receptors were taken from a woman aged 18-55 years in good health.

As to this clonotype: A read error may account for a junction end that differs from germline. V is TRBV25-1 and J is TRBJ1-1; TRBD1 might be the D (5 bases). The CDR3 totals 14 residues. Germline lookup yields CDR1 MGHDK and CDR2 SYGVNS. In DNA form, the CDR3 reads TGTGCCATCAGTCGGAGGGGTGGGAGTGCTGAAGCTTTCTTT. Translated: CAISRRGGSAEAFF.

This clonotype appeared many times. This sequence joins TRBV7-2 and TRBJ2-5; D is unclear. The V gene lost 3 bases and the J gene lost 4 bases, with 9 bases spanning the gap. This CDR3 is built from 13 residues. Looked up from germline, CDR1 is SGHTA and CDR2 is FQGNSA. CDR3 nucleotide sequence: TGTGCCAGCAGCTTTACCTCGGGAGAGACCCAGTACTTC. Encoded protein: CASSFTSGETQYF.

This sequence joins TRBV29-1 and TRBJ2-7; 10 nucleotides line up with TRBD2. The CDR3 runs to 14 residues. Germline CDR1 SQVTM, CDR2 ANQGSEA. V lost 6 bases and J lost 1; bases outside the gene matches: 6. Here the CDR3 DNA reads TGCAGCGTGGCAGGACTAGCGGATTCCTACGAGCAGTACTTC. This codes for CSVAGLADSYEQYF.

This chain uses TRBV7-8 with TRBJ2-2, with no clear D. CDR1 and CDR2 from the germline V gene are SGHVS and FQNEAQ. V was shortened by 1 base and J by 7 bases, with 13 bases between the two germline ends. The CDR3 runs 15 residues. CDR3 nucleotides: TGTGCCAGCAGCTTAGACCCTTACTTGCGCGGGGAGCTGTTTTTT. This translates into CASSLDPYLRGELFF.